This T cell receptor beta chain was sequenced in a study of beta chain features in type 1 diabetes. Study summary: Patients shared similar age, gender and cell yields with healthy donors. Sorted cell examination encompassed about 110 million cells across all samples. Study findings and constraints: A PCR bias possibly favoring shorter templates would apply equally to patients and controls.

Sorted CD4+ subsets: naive, central memory, regulatory, stem cell-like memory (CD45RO/CCR7/CD25/CD127/CD95/CD27 panel). As every portion of the isolated RNA was reverse transcribed, the sequencing read expressed TCRB transcripts. Clones were sequenced by immunoSEQ multiplex PCR, and TCRdb holds only the in-frame ones, with some missing. The sample records some 270,000 clones, approximately 14% being singletons. Turning to this clone: What it recognizes is unknown.

There are 13 residues in the CDR3. Trimming removed 1 base from V and 6 bases from J, with 7 bases in between. CDR1 KGHSH and CDR2 LQKENI come from the germline V gene. The rearrangement links TRBV18 to TRBJ1-5; D gene uncertain. This receptor was obtained from a woman aged 40 to 50 in good health. What was sequenced was naive CD4+ T cells from blood. The CDR3 nucleotides read TGTGCCAGCTCACCACAGGAGGGTCAGCCCCAGCATTTT. Residues: CASSPQEGQPQHF.